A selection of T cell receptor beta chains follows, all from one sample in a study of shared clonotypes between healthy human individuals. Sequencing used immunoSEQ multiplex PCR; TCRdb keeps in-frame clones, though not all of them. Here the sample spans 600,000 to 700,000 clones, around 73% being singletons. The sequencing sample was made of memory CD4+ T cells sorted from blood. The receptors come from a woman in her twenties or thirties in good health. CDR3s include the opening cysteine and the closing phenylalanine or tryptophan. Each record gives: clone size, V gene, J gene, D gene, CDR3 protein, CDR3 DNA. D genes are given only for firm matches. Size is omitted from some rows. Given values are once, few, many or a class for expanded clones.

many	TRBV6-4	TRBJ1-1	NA	CASSAQVDTEAFF	TGTGCCAGCAGTGCGCAGGTGGACACTGAAGCTTTCTTT
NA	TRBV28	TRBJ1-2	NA	CATQLYGYTF	TGTGCCACCCAGCTCTATGGCTACACCTTC
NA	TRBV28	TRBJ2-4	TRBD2	CASSAGTSGRSGQYF	TGTGCCAGCAGTGCGGGGACTAGCGGGAGATCTGGTCAGTACTTC
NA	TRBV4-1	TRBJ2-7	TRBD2	CASSHPSGSYEQYF	TGCGCCAGCAGCCACCCCAGCGGGAGCTACGAGCAGTACTTC
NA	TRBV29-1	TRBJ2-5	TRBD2	CSVAEGSSGNGETQYF	TGCAGCGTGGCGGAGGGGTCTAGCGGAAATGGGGAGACCCAGTACTTC
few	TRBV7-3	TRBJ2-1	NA	CASSSGTPGNEQFF	TGTGCCAGCAGCTCTGGGACTCCCGGCAATGAGCAGTTCTTC
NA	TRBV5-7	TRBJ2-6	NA	CASSLQGGGISGANVLTF	TGTGCCAGCAGCTTACAAGGGGGTGGGATCTCTGGGGCCAACGTCCTGACTTTC
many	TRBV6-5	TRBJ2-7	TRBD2	CASSPRRREAGEQYF	TGTGCCAGCAGTCCCCGGCGGCGGGAAGCGGGAGAGCAGTACTTC
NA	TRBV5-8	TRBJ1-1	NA	CASSWAFRTGVTEAFF	TGTGCCAGCAGCTGGGCGTTCCGGACTGGAGTCACTGAAGCTTTCTTT
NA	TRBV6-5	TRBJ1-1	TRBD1	CASSKTGGGDEAFF	TGTGCCAGCAGTAAAACAGGGGGCGGGGATGAAGCTTTCTTT
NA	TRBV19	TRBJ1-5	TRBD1	CASSIIGQGRQPQHF	TGTGCCAGTAGTATTATCGGACAGGGGCGTCAGCCCCAGCATTTT
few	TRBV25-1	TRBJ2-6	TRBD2	CASSEGQREKMGANVLTF	TGTGCCAGCAGTGAAGGCCAGCGGGAGAAGATGGGGGCCAACGTCCTGACTTTC
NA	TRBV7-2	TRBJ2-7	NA	CASSLASAGPYEQYF	TGTGCCAGCAGCTTAGCTAGCGCGGGTCCCTACGAGCAGTACTTC
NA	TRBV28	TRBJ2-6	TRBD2	CASHPGGSGANVLTF	TGTGCCTCACACCCGGGGGGCTCTGGGGCCAACGTCCTGACTTTC
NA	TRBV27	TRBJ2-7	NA	CASSQRVAGPSYEQYF	TGTGCCAGCAGTCAACGGGTCGCGGGACCCTCCTACGAGCAGTACTTC
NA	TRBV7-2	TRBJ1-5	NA	CASSLGSAGNQPQHF	TGTGCCAGCAGCTTAGGGTCGGCGGGGAATCAGCCCCAGCATTTT
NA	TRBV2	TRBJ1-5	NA	CASSVDGYSNQPQHF	TGTGCCAGCAGTGTCGACGGATATAGCAATCAGCCCCAGCATTTT
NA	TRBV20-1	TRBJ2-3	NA	CSAPRDTQYF	TGCAGTGCTCCTAGAGATACGCAGTATTTT
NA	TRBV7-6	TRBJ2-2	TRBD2	CASSLTFRTSGSSGELFF	TGTGCCAGCAGCTTAACTTTTCGAACTAGCGGGAGTAGCGGGGAGCTGTTTTTT
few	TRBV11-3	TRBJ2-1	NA	CASSLGESYNEQFF	TGTGCCAGCAGCTTGGGGGAGTCCTACAATGAGCAGTTCTTC
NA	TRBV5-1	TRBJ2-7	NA	CASSLVSGSYEQYF	TGCGCCAGCAGCTTGGTGTCCGGCTCCTACGAGCAGTACTTC
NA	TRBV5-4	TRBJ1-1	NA	CASSVSGPFFAEAFF	TGTGCCAGCAGCGTGAGTGGCCCCTTTTTCGCTGAAGCTTTCTTT
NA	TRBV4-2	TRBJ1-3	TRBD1	CASSRATGGDGNTIYF	TGTGCCAGCAGCCGAGCGACAGGGGGCGATGGAAACACCATATATTTT
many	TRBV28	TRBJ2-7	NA	CASSSFGTPPYEQYF	TGTGCCAGCAGTTCGTTCGGGACTCCTCCCTACGAGCAGTACTTC
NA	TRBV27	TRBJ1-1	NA	CASSLLAQGYTEAFF	TGTGCCAGCAGTTTATTAGCCCAGGGTTATACTGAAGCTTTCTTT
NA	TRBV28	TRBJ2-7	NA	CASSPVQGILSYEQYF	TGTGCCAGCAGTCCCGTTCAGGGGATCCTCTCCTACGAGCAGTACTTC
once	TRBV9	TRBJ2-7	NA	CASSVGTSPYEQYF	TGTGCCAGCAGCGTAGGGACTTCACCCTACGAGCAGTACTTC
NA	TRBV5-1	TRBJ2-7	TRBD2	CASSEASGDYEQYF	TGCGCCAGCAGCGAGGCTAGCGGCGACTACGAGCAGTACTTC
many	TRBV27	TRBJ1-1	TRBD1	CASSFGTGWNTEAFF	TGTGCCAGCAGCTTTGGGACAGGGTGGAACACTGAAGCTTTCTTT
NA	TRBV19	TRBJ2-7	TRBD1	CASSMIGTGGIYEQYF	TGTGCCAGTAGTATGATCGGGACAGGGGGCATCTACGAGCAGTACTTC
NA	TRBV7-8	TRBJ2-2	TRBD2	CASSLTSGRDGELFF	TGTGCCAGCAGCTTAACTAGCGGGAGGGACGGGGAGCTGTTTTTT
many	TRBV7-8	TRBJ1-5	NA	CASSLQRDQPQHF	TGTGCCAGCAGCCTACAACGGGATCAGCCCCAGCATTTT
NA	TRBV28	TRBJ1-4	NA	CASSSQGGSNEKLFF	TGTGCCAGCAGTTCCCAAGGGGGTTCTAATGAAAAACTGTTTTTT
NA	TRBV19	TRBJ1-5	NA	CASGQEAFQPQHF	TGTGCCAGTGGGCAGGAGGCTTTTCAGCCCCAGCATTTT
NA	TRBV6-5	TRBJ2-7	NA	CASSYSLLWSSYEQYF	TGTGCCAGCAGTTACTCGCTCCTTTGGAGCTCCTACGAGCAGTACTTC
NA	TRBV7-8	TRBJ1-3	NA	CASSSVGLGGNTIYF	TGTGCCAGCAGCTCCGTAGGGCTGGGAGGAAACACCATATATTTT
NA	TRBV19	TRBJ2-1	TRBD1	CASKLAGTGVYNEQFF	TGTGCCAGTAAGCTTGCCGGGACAGGGGTCTACAATGAGCAGTTCTTC
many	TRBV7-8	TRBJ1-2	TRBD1	CASSLGRQGSGYTF	TGTGCCAGCAGCTTAGGCCGACAGGGCTCGGGCTACACCTTC
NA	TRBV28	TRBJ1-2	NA	CASSSTESYGYTF	TGTGCCAGCAGTTCGACAGAATCCTATGGCTACACCTTC
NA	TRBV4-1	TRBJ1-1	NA	CASSLTFIGDYTEAFF	TGCGCCAGCAGCCTTACTTTTATCGGCGATTACACTGAAGCTTTCTTT
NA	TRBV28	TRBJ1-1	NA	CASRYGSQGTEAFF	TGTGCCAGCAGATATGGGAGTCAGGGCACTGAAGCTTTCTTT
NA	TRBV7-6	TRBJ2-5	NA	CASSRSDAAQETQYF	TGTGCCAGCAGCCGATCTGACGCGGCCCAAGAGACCCAGTACTTC
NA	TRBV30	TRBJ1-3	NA	CAWSPWGSGNTIYF	TGTGCCTGGAGCCCTTGGGGGTCTGGAAACACCATATATTTT
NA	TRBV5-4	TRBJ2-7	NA	CASSWGSGYEQYF	TGTGCCAGCAGCTGGGGTAGCGGCTACGAGCAGTACTTC
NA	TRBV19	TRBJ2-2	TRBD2	CASRTSGSGTGELFF	TGTGCCAGTAGAACTAGCGGGAGCGGCACCGGGGAGCTGTTTTTT
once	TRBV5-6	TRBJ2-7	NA	CASSTFYEQYF	TGTGCCAGCAGTACGTTCTACGAGCAGTACTTC
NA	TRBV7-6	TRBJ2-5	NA	CASSLNQETQYF	TGTGCCAGCAGCTTAAACCAAGAGACCCAGTACTTC
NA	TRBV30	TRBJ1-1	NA	CAWSLNTEAFF	TGTGCCTGGAGCTTGAACACTGAAGCTTTCTTT
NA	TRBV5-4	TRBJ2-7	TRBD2	CASSPGGGFSTVSYEQYF	TGTGCCAGCAGTCCCGGGGGGGGCTTTTCTACGGTATCCTACGAGCAGTACTTC
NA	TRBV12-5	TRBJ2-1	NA	CASGLVLGEKRIEQFF	TGTGCTAGTGGTTTGGTATTGGGGGAGAAGCGGATTGAGCAGTTCTTC
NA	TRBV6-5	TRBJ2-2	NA	CASTSQGTNTGELFF	TGTGCCAGCACGTCACAGGGAACGAACACCGGGGAGCTGTTTTTT
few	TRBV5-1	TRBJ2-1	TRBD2	CASSPLAGDGNEQFF	TGCGCCAGCAGCCCCTTGGCGGGAGACGGCAATGAGCAGTTCTTC
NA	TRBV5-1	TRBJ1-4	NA	CASSLWTLTNEKLFF	TGCGCCAGCAGCTTGTGGACGTTAACTAATGAAAAACTGTTTTTT
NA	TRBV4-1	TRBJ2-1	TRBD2	CASSQLLAGKSVQFF	TGCGCCAGCAGCCAGTTACTAGCGGGAAAGTCCGTGCAGTTCTTC
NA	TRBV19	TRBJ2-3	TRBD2	CASSIREGPDTQYF	TGTGCCAGTAGTATCCGGGAGGGCCCAGATACGCAGTATTTT
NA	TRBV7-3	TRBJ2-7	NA	CASSPTTNSYEQYF	TGTGCCAGCAGCCCAACGACTAACTCCTACGAGCAGTACTTC
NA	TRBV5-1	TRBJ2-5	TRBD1	CASSLVSGGDETQYF	TGCGCCAGCAGCTTGGTATCAGGGGGCGATGAGACCCAGTACTTC
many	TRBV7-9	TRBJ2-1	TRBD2	CASSPARRLAGTGEQFF	TGTGCCAGCAGCCCCGCTCGTCGACTAGCGGGAACGGGTGAGCAGTTCTTC